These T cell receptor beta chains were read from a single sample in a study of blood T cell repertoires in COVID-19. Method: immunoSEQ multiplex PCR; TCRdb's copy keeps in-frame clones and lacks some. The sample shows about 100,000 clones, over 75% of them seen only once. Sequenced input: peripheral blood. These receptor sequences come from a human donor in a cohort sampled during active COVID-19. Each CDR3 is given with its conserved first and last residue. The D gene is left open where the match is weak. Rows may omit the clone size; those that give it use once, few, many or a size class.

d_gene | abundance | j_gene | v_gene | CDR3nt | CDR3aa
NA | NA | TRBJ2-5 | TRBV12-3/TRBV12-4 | TGTGCCAGCAGCTACAGGGAGACCCAGTACTTC | CASSYRETQYF
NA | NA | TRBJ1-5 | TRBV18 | TGTGCCAGCTCACCTAACGGGCAGGGAAGCAATCAGCCCCAGCATTTT | CASSPNGQGSNQPQHF
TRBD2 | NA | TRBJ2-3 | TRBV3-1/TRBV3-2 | TGTGCCAGCAGCCAAGAACGGCTAGCGGCCACAGATACGCAGTATTTT | CASSQERLAATDTQYF
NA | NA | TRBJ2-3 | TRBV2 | TGTGCCAGCAGTCCACGCAGGGACACAGATACGCAGTATTTT | CASSPRRDTDTQYF
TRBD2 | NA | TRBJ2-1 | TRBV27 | TGTGCCAGCAGTTTATACGGGAGGTCCTACAATGAGCAGTTCTTC | CASSLYGRSYNEQFF
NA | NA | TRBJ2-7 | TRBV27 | TGTGCCAGCAGACCTATGGCAGGGGTAGAGCAGTACTTC | CASRPMAGVEQYF
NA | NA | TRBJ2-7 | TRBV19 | TGTGCCAGTAGTATAGGGATTAGCGGTCTCTACGAGCAGTACTTC | CASSIGISGLYEQYF
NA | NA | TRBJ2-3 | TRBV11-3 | TGTGCCAGCAGCTTTGGCAGAAACACAGATACGCAGTATTTT | CASSFGRNTDTQYF
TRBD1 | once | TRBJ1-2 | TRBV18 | TGTGCCAGCTTACGACAGGGCCTTTATGGCTACACCTTC | CASLRQGLYGYTF
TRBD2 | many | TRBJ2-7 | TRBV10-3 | TGTGCCATCAGTACAGCGGGAGGGGCCTACGAGCAGTACTTC | CAISTAGGAYEQYF
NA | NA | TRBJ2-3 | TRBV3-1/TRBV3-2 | TGTGCCAGCAGCCCATCCGGGATTACAGATACGCAGTATTTT | CASSPSGITDTQYF
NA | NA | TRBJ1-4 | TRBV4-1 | TGCGCCAGCAGCCCCTCCCGGGGGTCGTCCGCAACTAATGAAAAACTGTTTTTT | CASSPSRGSSATNEKLFF
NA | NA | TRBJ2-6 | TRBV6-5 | TGTGCCAGCAGTAAAAGGGGTCCTGGGGCCAACGTCCTGACTTTC | CASSKRGPGANVLTF
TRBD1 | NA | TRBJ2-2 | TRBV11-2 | TGTGCCAGCAGCTCCCGGACAGGGGGAGGCGGGGAGCTGTTTTTT | CASSSRTGGGGELFF
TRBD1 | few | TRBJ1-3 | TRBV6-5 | TGTGCCAGCAGTAGACAGGGCAACTCTGGAAACACCATATATTTT | CASSRQGNSGNTIYF
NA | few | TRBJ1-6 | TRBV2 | TGTGCCAGCAGTGCAGGGCCTGGTTATAATTCACCCCTCCACTTT | CASSAGPGYNSPLHF
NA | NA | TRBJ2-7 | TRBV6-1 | TGTGCCAGCAGTGAAGGAGCAGGGAGGTCTGAATACTTC | CASSEGAGRSEYF
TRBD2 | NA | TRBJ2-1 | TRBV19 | TGTGCCAGTAGTATCACTAGCGGGAGGGGTAATGAGCAGTTCTTC | CASSITSGRGNEQFF
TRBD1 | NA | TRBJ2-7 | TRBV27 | TGTGCCAGCCGACGACAGGGTTCCGCCTACGAGCAGTACTTC | CASRRQGSAYEQYF
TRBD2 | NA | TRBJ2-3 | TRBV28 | TGTGCCAGCAGTTTAGGTAGCGGGAGTATCGCAGATACGCAGTATTTT | CASSLGSGSIADTQYF
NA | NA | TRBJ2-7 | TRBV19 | TGTGCCAGTAGTCTCCGACTAGGCGGAGGCCTCTACGAGCAGTACTTC | CASSLRLGGGLYEQYF
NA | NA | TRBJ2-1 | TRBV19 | TGTGCCAGTAGTGGCCGAGGGGGCTACAATGAGCAGTTCTTC | CASSGRGGYNEQFF
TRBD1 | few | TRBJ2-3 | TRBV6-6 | TGTGCCACACAACAGGGGCACACAGATACGCAGTATTTT | CATQQGHTDTQYF
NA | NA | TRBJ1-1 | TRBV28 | TGTGCCAGCAGTTTCCCTAAGTTCGAAGCGACGGACACTGAAGCTTTCTTT | CASSFPKFEATDTEAFF
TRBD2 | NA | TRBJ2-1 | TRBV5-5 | TGTGCCAGCAGCTTGGCACTAGCGGGCGGGGGAGAGCAGTTCTTC | CASSLALAGGGEQFF
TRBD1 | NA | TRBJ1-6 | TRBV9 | TGTGCCAGCAGCGTGAACAGGGGAGATAATTCACCCCTCCACTTT | CASSVNRGDNSPLHF
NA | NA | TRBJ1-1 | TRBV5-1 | TGCGCCAGCAGCTTGGATCAACAGGGAGAGGGAGCTTTCTTT | CASSLDQQGEGAFF
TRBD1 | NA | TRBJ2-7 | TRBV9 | TGTGCCAGCAGCCTTGGGACAGGGGGCTACGAGCAGTACTTC | CASSLGTGGYEQYF
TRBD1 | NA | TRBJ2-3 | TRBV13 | TGTGCCAGCAGCTTGACAGGGGAGGAAGGCACAGATACGCAGTATTTT | CASSLTGEEGTDTQYF
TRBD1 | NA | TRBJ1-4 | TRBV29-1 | TGCAGCGCCGGGGACAGGGGGGAGGAAAAACTGTTTTTT | CSAGDRGEEKLFF
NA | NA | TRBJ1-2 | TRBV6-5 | TGTGCCAGCAGTTACTCGGGGGGTCCCCCGGACGGCTACACCTTC | CASSYSGGPPDGYTF
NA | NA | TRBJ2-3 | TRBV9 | TGTGCCAGCAGCGTAGACGCGGGGAGAAGCACAGATACGCAGTATTTT | CASSVDAGRSTDTQYF
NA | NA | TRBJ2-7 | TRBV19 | TGTGCCAGTAGTGTTCTAGCGAGGAGCGCCTACGAGCAGTACTTC | CASSVLARSAYEQYF
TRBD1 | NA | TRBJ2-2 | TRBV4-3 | TGCGCCAGCAGCCAAGATTGGGGGACAGCGAACACCGGGGAGCTGTTTTTT | CASSQDWGTANTGELFF
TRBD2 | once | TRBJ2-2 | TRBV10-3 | TGTGCCATCAGTTTAACTAGCGGGAGGGCCACCGGGGAGCTGTTTTTT | CAISLTSGRATGELFF
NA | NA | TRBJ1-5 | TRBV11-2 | TGTGCCAGCAGCAGCGCCGGGGGCAATCAGCCCCAGCATTTT | CASSSAGGNQPQHF
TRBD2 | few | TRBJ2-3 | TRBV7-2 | TGTGCCAGCAGCCCAGCGGGAGGGCCCACAGATACGCAGTATTTT | CASSPAGGPTDTQYF
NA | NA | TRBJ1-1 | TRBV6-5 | TGTGCCAGCAGACAGGAGTTGAACACTGAAGCTTTCTTT | CASRQELNTEAFF
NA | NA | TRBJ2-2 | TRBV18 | TGTGCCAGCTCACCATTACTAGCATCCGGGGAGCTGTTTTTT | CASSPLLASGELFF
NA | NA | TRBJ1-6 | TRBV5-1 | TGCGCCAGCAGCTTCACTGGGGCAGGAGATTCACCCCTCCACTTT | CASSFTGAGDSPLHF
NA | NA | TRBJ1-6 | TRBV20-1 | TGCAGGGGCGTAGGTTCACCCCTCCACTTT | CRGVGSPLHF
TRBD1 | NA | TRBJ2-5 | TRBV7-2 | TGTGCCAGCAGCTTTGACAGGGGTCTGACAGAGACCCAGTACTTC | CASSFDRGLTETQYF
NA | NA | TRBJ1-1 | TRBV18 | TGTGCCAGCTCACCCGCTATGAACACTGAAGCTTTCTTT | CASSPAMNTEAFF
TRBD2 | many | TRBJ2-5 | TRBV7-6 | TGTGCCAGCAGCCAACCCTCCCTGAGGACTAGCGGGCTTCAAGAGACCCAGTACTTC | CASSQPSLRTSGLQETQYF
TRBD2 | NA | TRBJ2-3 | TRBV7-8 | TGTGCCAGCAGCTTCGGACTAGAAAGCACAGATACGCAGTATTTT | CASSFGLESTDTQYF
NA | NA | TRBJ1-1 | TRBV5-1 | TGCGCCAGCGATGAATTAGGGGGGAACACTGAAGCTTTCTTT | CASDELGGNTEAFF